This T cell receptor (beta chain) emerged from a study of blood T cell repertoires in COVID-19. Study at large: The study drew acute and convalescent COVID-19 samples from the United States, Italy and Spain. In each case, the material was cDNA or gDNA derived from T cells, B-cell-depleted T cells, or PBMCs.

Authors' analysis steps: Reference gene primer amplification gave nucleated cell count estimates. Clones were sequenced by immunoSEQ multiplex PCR, and TCRdb holds only the in-frame ones, with some missing. V, J and clone size were drawn from that table, and D and trimming were deduced from the DNA. The sample has 80,000 or so clones, approximately 78% seen once. The CDR3 runs 15 residues. J gave up 10 bases and V 3 bases, and 8 bases lay outside the gene matches. CDR1 and CDR2 from the germline V gene are SGHDT and YYEEEE. This receptor was obtained from an older woman with acute or convalescent COVID-19. Sequenced material: peripheral blood. V usage is TRBV5-6 and J usage is TRBJ2-1; TRBD2 matches at 12 bases. The DNA of the CDR3 is TGTGCCAGCAGCTCAGGACTAGCGGGGAGAAGGGAGCAGTTCTTC. Translated: CASSSGLAGRREQFF. The entire variable domain, with the rest obtained from reference TRBV5-6 and TRBJ2-1, is as follows: DAGVTQSPTHLIKTRGQQVTLRCSPKSGHDTVSWYQQALGQGPQFIFQYYEEEERQRGNFPDRFSGHQFPNYSSELNVNALLLGDSALYLCASSSGLAGRREQFFGPGTRLTVL.